Below are 10 T cell receptor beta chains sequenced from a single sample in a study of T-cell memory formation after mild COVID-19. Each CDR3 protein is one row after TCRdb ran MiXCR on the 5' RACE reads. The table includes about 560,000 distinct CDR3 sequences, roughly 18% detected once. Sequences were obtained from PBMCs or a T cell subset sorted from them (not recorded which). These receptors were collected from an adult woman who had mild COVID-19 (a few samples of this study predate the infection). Cell type and time point are not known.

The V and J genes are TRBV7-2 and TRBJ2-3; D not resolved. Per germline, CDR1 SGHTA and CDR2 FQGNSA. V lost 5 bases to trimming and J lost 5 bases, with 11 bases between them. The CDR3 spans 13 residues. The CDR3 is CASSPGPGDTQYF. Here the CDR3 DNA reads TGTGCCAGCAGCCCTGGACCGGGAGATACGCAGTATTTT.

This clonotype was observed a handful of times. This chain connects TRBV10-3 to TRBJ1-2; 7 bases are a match to TRBD1. The CDR3 is 17 amino acids. The trim removed 4 bases at V and 3 bases at J, leaving 14 bases unmatched. CDR1 ENHRY and CDR2 SYGVKD come from the germline V gene. This CDR3 reads CAISADGRGESYYGYTF. The CDR3 DNA reads TGTGCCATCAGTGCCGACGGCAGGGGGGAGAGTTACTATGGCTACACCTTC.

This clonotype was observed a few times. The chain joins TRBV6-2 or TRBV6-3 to TRBJ2-7; 7 bases align to TRBD2. The V gene's germline CDR1 is MNHEY and CDR2 SVGEGT. The CDR3 sequence is 13 residues long. V lost 7 bases, J lost 5 bases, and 8 bases stayed unmatched. The CDR3 reads CASKRGSGNEQYF. In nucleotides, the CDR3 is TGTGCCAGCAAGCGCGGGAGTGGCAACGAGCAGTACTTC.

The CDR3 nucleotides read TGTGCCAGCAGCTCCCCGAGTCAGCCCCAGCATTTT. Amino acids: CASSSPSQPQHF. The chain recombines TRBV7-9 with TRBJ1-5, with D unclear. V was cut by 4 bases and J by 6 bases, with 7 bases left in between. Germline CDR1 and CDR2: SEHNR and FQNEAQ (reference sequence). The CDR3 length is 12 residues.

The rearrangement links TRBV19 to TRBJ2-7; D may be TRBD1 or TRBD2 (5 bases each). V gave up 7 bases and J gave up 5 bases, with 18 bases separating them. The CDR3 is 14 amino acids. Per germline, CDR1 LNHDA and CDR2 SQIVND (reference sequence). This chain's CDR3 is CASNPRDRAHEQYF. CDR3 sequence (DNA): TGTGCCAGTAATCCCCGGGACCGGGCACACGAGCAGTACTTC.

The J gene is TRBJ2-3, the V gene TRBV20-1; D is tentatively TRBD1 or TRBD2 (5 bases each). This CDR3 contains 14 residues. In germline, CDR1 is DFQATT, CDR2 SNEGSKA (reference sequence). V was clipped by 3 bases and J by 4 bases, with 14 bases between them. The CDR3 DNA sequence: TGCAGTGCTAGCCGGCACCTGGGGGCAGATACGCAGTATTTT. Encoded protein: CSASRHLGADTQYF.

This clonotype has just a few counts. The gene calls are TRBV20-1 and TRBJ2-7, with 11 bases identical to TRBD2. J gave up 0 bases and V 5 bases, and 3 bases lay outside the gene matches. This CDR3 has 14 residues. Germline V gives CDR1 DFQATT, CDR2 SNEGSKA (reference sequence). The DNA for the CDR3 is TGCAGTGCTGGGACTAGCGGAAGCTCCTACGAGCAGTACTTC. Encoded protein: CSAGTSGSSYEQYF.

V is TRBV19 and J is TRBJ2-3; no definite D call. Trimming cost V 2 bases and J 5 bases, with 14 bases left between them. CDR3 size: 15 residues. Germline-derived CDR1 and CDR2 are LNHDA and SQIVND (reference sequence). The CDR3 DNA reads TGTGCCAGTAGTATAAGCCCAGCGACCCTAGATACGCAGTATTTT. It encodes CASSISPATLDTQYF.

This clonotype was observed a handful of times. The chain carries TRBV20-1 and TRBJ2-1; TRBD2 agrees at 12 bases. V shed 6 bases and J 9 bases; nucleotides not matched to a gene: 6. The CDR3 covers 13 residues. From germline, CDR1 is DFQATT and CDR2 SNEGSKA (reference sequence). CDR3 DNA: TGCAGTGCGCCGACTAGCGGGAGCGGTGAGCAGTTCTTC. This sequence encodes CSAPTSGSGEQFF.

The table lists this clonotype with a few counts. This sequence joins TRBV18 and TRBJ2-1; 12 bases align to TRBD2. This CDR3 comprises 16 residues. Germline-derived CDR1 and CDR2 are KGHSH and LQKENI. V lost 0 bases, J lost 12 bases, and 9 bases stayed unmatched. This CDR3 reads CASSPPWTSGARGQFF. The DNA of the CDR3 is TGTGCCAGCTCACCACCGTGGACTAGCGGGGCCCGGGGGCAGTTCTTC.